A single sample gave rise to the 2 T cell receptor beta chains below, sequenced in a study of blood T cell repertoires in COVID-19. Repertoires were generated with immunoSEQ multiplex PCR, while TCRdb's copy carries only in-frame clones and drops some. This sample has about 360,000 clones, with 70% to 90% found just once. The sequenced material came from PBMCs or T cells enriched from blood (not recorded which). These receptors all stem from a woman in her thirties or forties with acute COVID-19.

Turning to this clone: One end of the junction varies from germline; a read error may be responsible. The chain has TRBV20-1 and TRBJ1-1; possible D gene TRBD1, 6 bases. There are 8 residues in the CDR3. Germline-derived CDR1 and CDR2 are DFQATT and SNEGSKA (reference sequence). Written as DNA, the CDR3 is TGCAGTGCTAGAGGGGACATCTTT. It codes for CSARGDIF.

The V call is TRBV2, the J call TRBJ2-1; no firm D call. The CDR3 consists of 12 residues. V was shortened by 2 bases and J by 7 bases, with 6 bases between the two germline ends. Germline lookup yields CDR1 SNHLY and CDR2 FYNNEI. CDR3 DNA: TGTGCCAGCAGTGAACTCGGGAATGAGCAGTTCTTC. Translating gives CASSELGNEQFF.